This is a list of T cell receptor beta chains from one sample in a study of cytomegalovirus exposure and HLA in healthy donors. Using immunoSEQ multiplex PCR, the repertoire was profiled, and TCRdb retains in-frame clones only, with some absent. The repertoire includes 150,000 or so clones, roughly 81% of them detected once, and roughly 5.2% sits in the top ten. Sequencing was done on a sample of PBMCs. The receptors derive from a woman younger than 30 in good health and CMV-seropositive. Both conserved end residues are part of each CDR3. The D gene is left open where the match is weak. Expanded clones are given a class, and other clones once, few, many or no size at all.

NA	TRBJ2-7	NA	TRBV11-2	TGTGCCAGCAGCTTAGGTAGGGCGCGGGGGCGATATATGGGCTACGAGCAGTACTTC	CASSLGRARGRYMGYEQYF
NA	TRBJ1-1	NA	TRBV7-9	TGTGCCAGCAGGCAGGGTACCCACACTGAAGCTTTCTTT	CASRQGTHTEAFF
NA	TRBJ2-3	NA	TRBV5-1	TGCGCCAGCAGCGTAGCGAGTACTAGCACAGATACGCAGTATTTT	CASSVASTSTDTQYF
TRBD1	TRBJ2-2	NA	TRBV6-1	TGTGCCAGCAGCAGGGGGATAGACCACCCCGGGGAGCTGTTTTTT	CASSRGIDHPGELFF
TRBD2	TRBJ2-2	NA	TRBV4-3	TGCGCCAGCAGCCAATTTATATCTAGCGGGGGCCGGAACACCGGGGAGCTGTTTTTT	CASSQFISSGGRNTGELFF
TRBD2	TRBJ2-1	NA	TRBV19	TGTGCCAGTAGTCCCCAGCGGGGGGGCGGCGGGAATGAGCAGTTCTTC	CASSPQRGGGGNEQFF
TRBD1	TRBJ1-2	NA	TRBV2	TGTGCCAGGGGGACAGGGGGGATAGATGGCTACACCTTC	CARGTGGIDGYTF
NA	TRBJ1-1	NA	TRBV6-1	TGTGCCAGCAGTGGAACAGGGATTGTGGGTGGCAACACTGAAGCTTTCTTT	CASSGTGIVGGNTEAFF
TRBD1	TRBJ1-2	NA	TRBV19	TGTGCCAGTAGTACCTCCGGGACAGGGCGCTACGGCTACACCTTC	CASSTSGTGRYGYTF
NA	TRBJ1-1	NA	TRBV19	TGTGCCAGTAGTCCCCCTCAACTAACTGAAGCTTTCTTT	CASSPPQLTEAFF
NA	TRBJ1-4	once	TRBV15	TGTGCCACCAGCGGATCCGGGACACGCAATGAAAAACTGTTTTTT	CATSGSGTRNEKLFF
NA	TRBJ1-5	NA	TRBV7-9	TGTGCCAGCAGCTTAACCGGTCAGGGTAATCAGCCCCAGCATTTT	CASSLTGQGNQPQHF
NA	TRBJ2-5	NA	TRBV19	TGTGCCAGTAGTATAGCTTTTTCGACTCAAGAGACCCAGTACTTC	CASSIAFSTQETQYF
TRBD1	TRBJ1-2	NA	TRBV28	TGTGCCAGCAGTTCGTCCACGAACAGGGGCCCAATCACCTATGGCTACACCTTC	CASSSSTNRGPITYGYTF
NA	TRBJ1-4	NA	TRBV21-1	TGTGCCAGCAGCATTCCCTCCTCCAGGGCTGGGGCTAATGAAAAACTGTTTTTT	CASSIPSSRAGANEKLFF
NA	TRBJ2-3	NA	TRBV25-1	TGTGCCAGCAGTGATAATACAGGAAACACAGATACGCAGTATTTT	CASSDNTGNTDTQYF
TRBD1	TRBJ1-1	NA	TRBV7-3	TGTGCCAGCAGTTTCCTCGGGACAGGGGTTGGTCGCGGTGAAGCTTTCTTT	CASSFLGTGVGRGEAFF
NA	TRBJ2-7	NA	TRBV2	TGTGCCAGCAGTGACCTTAGCGACTCCTACGAGCAGTACTTC	CASSDLSDSYEQYF
NA	TRBJ1-1	NA	TRBV9	TGTGCCAGCAGCGCCCACGGGATAGAGAACACTGAAGCTTTCTTT	CASSAHGIENTEAFF
TRBD2	TRBJ2-1	NA	TRBV7-9	TGTGCCAGCAGCTCGCGGGGACTAGCTGGTGAGCAGTTCTTC	CASSSRGLAGEQFF
TRBD1	TRBJ1-5	NA	TRBV5-5	TGTGCCAGCAGCTCACGAACAGGGGGGAATCAGCCCCAGCATTTT	CASSSRTGGNQPQHF